These 20 T cell receptor beta chains originate from one sample sequenced in a study of neurological immune-mediated disorders. Time point: longitudinal time-point 3. TCRdb re-called the 5' RACE reads with MiXCR, one entry per CDR3 protein. This sample has fewer than 85,000 distinct CDR3 sequences; roughly 4.3% occur once, and the top ten carry 5.7%. The sequenced sample consisted of PBMCs. These receptors were taken from a woman aged 55-69 years with multiple sclerosis.

This clonotype was observed many times. The CDR3 DNA reads as TGTGCCAGCAGTTTAGGCAGAGCTAACTATGGCTACACCTTC. Protein sequence: CASSLGRANYGYTF. The rearrangement joins TRBV12-3 or TRBV12-4 to TRBJ1-2; D unclear. CDR3 length: 14 residues. The ends were cut back, 1 base at V and 0 bases at J, with 6 bases in the middle.

This clonotype was detected many times. The J gene is TRBJ1-1, the V gene TRBV12-3 or TRBV12-4; D unclear. The CDR3 runs 13 residues. V was pared by 2 bases and J by 2 bases, with 6 bases between. CDR3 nucleotides: TGTGCCAGCAGTTTACCGGAAAACACTGAAGCTTTCTTT. As protein: CASSLPENTEAFF.

The table lists this clonotype with many counts. The rearrangement uses TRBV5-1 and TRBJ2-7; perhaps TRBD1 as D (6 bases). Germline CDR1 and CDR2: SGHRS and YFSETQ. The CDR3 covers 15 residues. V lost 3 bases, J lost 6 bases, and 19 bases lay in between. DNA of the CDR3: TGCGCCAGCAGCTCAAACTCGGGACATATCAGCGAGCAGTACTTC. As protein: CASSSNSGHISEQYF.

The gene calls are TRBV5-1 and TRBJ2-2; D possibly corresponds to TRBD1 (7 bases). This CDR3 has 14 amino acids. Germline loops: CDR1 SGHRS, CDR2 YFSETQ. V was cut by 7 bases and J by 1 base, with 11 bases left in between. The CDR3 protein is CASAGQWNTGELFF. The CDR3 DNA reads as TGCGCCAGCGCGGGACAGTGGAACACCGGGGAGCTGTTTTTT.

This clonotype was detected many times. The chain employs TRBV6-1 and TRBJ2-1; no firm D call. The V gene's germline CDR1 is MNHNS and CDR2 SASEGT. This CDR3 is built from 14 residues. The V end was cut by 6 bases, the J end by 9 bases, with 18 bases between. The CDR3 protein is CASSNPLLTTEQFF. The CDR3 region has the DNA TGTGCCAGCAGCAACCCCCTTCTTACAACTGAGCAGTTCTTC.

This clonotype was seen at least ten times. V usage is TRBV12-3 or TRBV12-4 and J usage is TRBJ1-1, with TRBD1 matching over 7 bases. The CDR3 has 15 residues. The V and J ends lost 7 bases and 0 bases, in that order; junction bases with no gene match: 8. CDR3 coding DNA: TGTGCCAGCACCCCCACGAGGGGGCTGAACACTGAAGCTTTCTTT. Encoded protein: CASTPTRGLNTEAFF.

This clonotype was picked up many times. V usage is TRBV6-2 or TRBV6-3 and J usage is TRBJ1-1, with TRBD1 matching over 7 bases. Germline CDR1 is MNHEY and CDR2 is SVGEGT. The CDR3 is 13 amino acids. The V gene end was trimmed by 10 bases and the J gene end by 0 bases; junction bases not matched to a gene: 5. The chain's CDR3 is CAIQGYMNTEAFF. In nucleotides, the CDR3 is TGTGCCATACAGGGGTACATGAACACTGAAGCTTTCTTT.

This clonotype was counted at least ten times. The chain combines TRBV21-1 with TRBJ2-3; TRBD1 is the table's D call, not checked against the DNA. TRBV21-1 is a pseudogene segment. The CDR3 loop spans 16 amino acids. CDR3 sequence (DNA): TGTGCCAGCAGCAAAATCCCGAAAGTGGGAACAGATACGCAGTATTTT. Encoded protein: CASSKIPKVGTDTQYF.

This clonotype was counted at least ten times. This sequence joins TRBV15 and TRBJ2-3, with TRBD2 matching over 9 bases. V dropped 9 bases and J dropped 1; count of bases not matched to a gene: 2. Per germline, CDR1 LNHNV and CDR2 YYDKDF (reference sequence). The CDR3 covers 13 residues. CDR3 protein: CATSGGRTDTQYF. CDR3 nucleotide sequence: TGTGCCACTAGCGGGGGCCGCACAGATACGCAGTATTTT.

This clonotype turned up a few times. The rearrangement joins TRBV18 to TRBJ2-3; weak D call: TRBD2 (6 bases). Germline loops: CDR1 KGHSH, CDR2 LQKENI. The CDR3 runs to 15 residues. With 1 base removed from V and 6 bases from J, the gap between germline ends came to 14 bases. For the CDR3, the DNA is TGTGCCAGCTCACCACGGGGACTGGGTGAGGATACGCAGTATTTT. Translation gives CASSPRGLGEDTQYF.

This clonotype appeared many times. The chain carries TRBV12-3 or TRBV12-4 and TRBJ2-3, with no clear D. Trimming stripped 0 bases from V and 5 bases from J, with 9 bases between. This CDR3 is 14 amino acids long. In nucleotides, the CDR3 is TGTGCCAGCAGTTTAGCCAGGAGCGTAGATACGCAGTATTTT. This sequence encodes CASSLARSVDTQYF.

This chain connects TRBV15 to TRBJ1-4; D is possibly TRBD1 (6 bases). This CDR3 spans 17 amino acids. Trimming removed 0 bases at V and 3 bases at J, with 14 bases between. CDR1 LNHNV and CDR2 YYDKDF come from the germline V gene (reference sequence). CDR3 residues: CATSRDARTASNEKLFF. As DNA, the CDR3 is TGTGCCACCAGCAGAGATGCCCGGACAGCCTCTAATGAAAAACTGTTTTTT. The variable domain in full, with the rest retrieved from reference TRBV15 and TRBJ1-4, is DAMVIQNPRYQVTQFGKPVTLSCSQTLNHNVMYWYQQKSSQAPKLLFHYYDKDFNNEADTPDNFQSRRPNTSFCFLDIRSPGLGDTAMYLCATSRDARTASNEKLFFGSGTQLSVL.

This clonotype was detected ten times or more. The chain links TRBV20-1 to TRBJ1-3; 7 bases fit TRBD1. V was pared by 3 bases and J by 4 bases, with 6 bases of the junction left unmatched. The V gene's germline CDR1 is DFQATT and CDR2 SNEGSKA (reference sequence). The CDR3 extends over 14 amino acids. CDR3 sequence: CSASGQVVGNTIYF. The CDR3 coding sequence is TGCAGTGCTAGTGGACAGGTCGTGGGAAACACCATATATTTT.

This clonotype was detected ten times or more. The V call is TRBV5-6, the J call TRBJ2-3; the D gene is possibly TRBD2 (6 bases). Trimming removed 0 bases from V and 1 base from J, with 15 bases in between. Germline assignment: CDR1 SGHDT and CDR2 YYEEEE. The CDR3 extends over 17 amino acids. The CDR3 DNA is TGTGCCAGCAGCTTGGTGTGGGCTAGCGAACGCACAGATACGCAGTATTTT. The encoded protein is CASSLVWASERTDTQYF.

At least ten counts were recorded for this clonotype. This chain joins TRBV3-1 and TRBJ2-7, with 8 bases that match TRBD1. Germline V gives CDR1 LGHDT, CDR2 YNNKEL (reference sequence). V lost 8 bases and J lost 5; bases outside the gene matches: 11. This CDR3 has 14 residues. DNA for the CDR3: TGTGCCAGCTCAGGGGGCAGGGGGATCGACGAGCAGTACTTC. Translating gives CASSGGRGIDEQYF.

This clonotype was detected many times. The chain links TRBV18 to TRBJ1-4; D gene ambiguous. V was clipped by 2 bases and J by 3 bases, with 13 bases between them. The CDR3 runs to 16 residues. From germline, CDR1 is KGHSH and CDR2 LQKENI. The CDR3 region is CASSPGNPASNEKLFF. In DNA, the CDR3 is TGTGCCAGCTCACCAGGGAACCCGGCCTCTAATGAAAAACTGTTTTTT.

This clonotype occurred a few times. V and J are TRBV4-1 and TRBJ2-7; TRBD1 matches 8 bases. V trimming: 2 bases; J trimming: 2 bases; junction bases outside the gene matches: 2. Germline CDR1 MGHRA, CDR2 YSYEKL. The CDR3 covers 14 residues. The CDR3 here is CASSQMDRAYEQYF. In nucleotides, the CDR3 is TGCGCCAGCAGCCAAATGGACAGGGCCTACGAGCAGTACTTC.

This clonotype was recorded at least ten times. The chain uses TRBV7-9 and TRBJ2-2; D unclear. The CDR3 length is 13 residues. V was cut by 10 bases and J by 9 bases, with 18 bases left in between. Germline V gene sequence: CDR1 SEHNR, CDR2 FQNEAQ (reference sequence). The CDR3 spells CATNTDGVWELFF. The CDR3 DNA reads as TGTGCCACCAACACAGACGGAGTATGGGAGCTGTTTTTT.

This clonotype was observed at least ten times. This chain uses TRBV7-2 with TRBJ2-7; no clear D. Trimming stripped 4 bases from V and 1 base from J, with 8 bases between. The CDR3 is 13 residues long. Germline CDR1 and CDR2: SGHTA and FQGNSA. The CDR3 region has the DNA TGTGCCAGCAGCTCGACACCGTCCTACGAGCAGTACTTC. It is translated as CASSSTPSYEQYF.

This clonotype was seen many times. V is TRBV2 and J is TRBJ1-3; a weak D match, TRBD1 (5 bases). The V gene's germline CDR1 is SNHLY and CDR2 FYNNEI. The V end was cut by 7 bases, the J end by 1 base, with 14 bases between. This CDR3 is 15 amino acids long. The CDR3 region is CASTTGIPSGNTIYF. CDR3 DNA sequence: TGTGCCAGCACTACAGGCATACCATCTGGAAACACCATATATTTT.